These 7 T cell receptor beta chains came from one sample sequenced in a study of blood T cell repertoires in COVID-19. Libraries were prepared by immunoSEQ multiplex PCR; TCRdb keeps only in-frame clonotypes and omits some of them. The data show more than 15,000 clones, less than 95% seen once. Sequencing input: peripheral blood. Receptors were obtained from a human donor in a cohort sampled during active COVID-19.

V and J are TRBV9 and TRBJ2-1; 12 bases agree with TRBD2. The germline V gene encodes CDR1 SGDLS and CDR2 YYNGEE. CDR3 length: 18 amino acids. The V segment lost 4 bases and the J segment 3 bases; nucleotides outside the gene matches: 11. This CDR3 reads CASSRLAGGRGGYNEQFF. CDR3 nucleotide sequence: TGTGCCAGCAGCCGTCTAGCGGGAGGGCGAGGAGGCTACAATGAGCAGTTCTTC.

This chain links TRBV6-1 with TRBJ1-2; D ambiguous. Per the germline V gene, CDR1 is MNHNS and CDR2 is SASEGT. Trimming left V 1 base short and J 8 bases short, with 11 bases between. The CDR3 length is 13 residues. CDR3 coding DNA: TGTGCCAGCAGTGAAGGAGGGTCCGGGGGCTACACCTTC. This encodes CASSEGGSGGYTF.

The chain carries TRBV30 and TRBJ2-3; 8 positions match TRBD1. In germline, CDR1 is GTSNPN, CDR2 SVGIG (reference sequence). The CDR3 loop spans 15 amino acids. Trimming cost V 1 base and J 4 bases; bases outside gene matches: 7. CDR3 in amino acids: CAWSDLGQASDTQYF. In DNA form, the CDR3 reads TGTGCCTGGAGTGACCTGGGACAGGCGTCAGATACGCAGTATTTT.

The chain combines TRBV9 with TRBJ2-5; 11 bases are shared with TRBD1. Germline CDR1 SGDLS, CDR2 YYNGEE. This CDR3 contains 16 residues. The J segment lost 2 bases and the V segment lost 2 bases, leaving 5 bases of the junction unmatched. CDR3 in DNA: TGTGCCAGCAGCGTGGGACAGGGGGGTGGGCAAGAGACCCAGTACTTC. This gives the protein CASSVGQGGGQETQYF. The whole variable domain, remainder taken from reference TRBV9 and TRBJ2-5, is DSGVTQTPKHLITATGQRVTLRCSPRSGDLSVYWYQQSLDQGLQFLIQYYNGEERAKGNILERFSAQQFPDLHSELNLSSLELGDSALYFCASSVGQGGGQETQYFGPGTRLLVL.

The rearrangement uses TRBV10-2 and TRBJ2-4, with TRBD2 identical over 8 bases. V lost 3 bases to trimming and J lost 7 bases; unmatched junction nucleotides: 8. Per the germline V gene, CDR1 is WSHSY and CDR2 is SAAADI. The CDR3 loop spans 15 amino acids. In nucleotides, the CDR3 is TGCGCCAGCAGTGACCCTCGGCGGGGGGATAACATTCAGTACTTC. Translating gives CASSDPRRGDNIQYF.

In this sample, this clone turned up a few times. The chain is built from TRBV5-1 and TRBJ2-7; TRBD2 agrees at 7 bases. Per the germline V gene, CDR1 is SGHRS and CDR2 is YFSETQ. This CDR3 region has 15 residues. V lost 3 bases to trimming and J lost 4 bases; unmatched junction nucleotides: 10. CDR3 nucleotide sequence: TGCGCCAGCAGCTCTCCTGACGGGGGGTTATACGAGCAGTACTTC. Translation: CASSSPDGGLYEQYF.

The V gene is TRBV2, the J gene TRBJ2-7; 9 nucleotides line up with TRBD1. Losses at the gene ends were 8 bases for V and 7 bases for J; bases not matched to a gene: 15. Germline V lookup: CDR1 SNHLY, CDR2 FYNNEI. This CDR3 contains 15 residues. CDR3 residues: CASGTGTGFSGEQYV. The CDR3 bases are TGTGCCAGCGGGACCGGGACAGGGTTCTCCGGGGAGCAGTACGTC.